One T cell receptor beta chain is described in this entry. No antigen is known for it. The junction differs from germline at one of its ends, possibly a read error. In the PCR, 60 Vbeta and 13 Jbeta primers were used. Sequencing used immunoSEQ multiplex PCR; TCRdb keeps in-frame clones, though not all of them. Of some 150,000 clones in the sample, approximately 80% are singletons; the top ten hold approximately 5.1%. There are 16 residues in the CDR3. Germline-derived CDR1 and CDR2 are SGHVS and FQNEAQ. The data are from a study of cytomegalovirus exposure and HLA in healthy donors. General study points: Later analysis suggested links between common viral pathogens and several top significant clusters.

The gene calls are TRBV7-8 and TRBJ1-2, with no clear D. Sequencing was carried out using PBMCs. The clonotype comes from a male donor in good health and CMV-seronegative. The CDR3, as DNA: TGTGCCAGCAGCTTAGCGCGGGGAGAAACTACCTATAGCTACACCTTC. It encodes CASSLARGETTYSYTF.